This TCR beta chain was sequenced during a study of T cell repertoires in cytomegalovirus infection. About the research overall: Both a matching HLA type and CMV infection were indicated by public TCR beta signatures.

TCRdb re-analysed the reads in MiXCR, keeping a single row per CDR3 protein. In the table there are about 300,000 distinct CDR3 sequences, approximately 8.9% of which are singletons. CDR3 length equals 15 residues. Germline trimming cut 7 bases from V and 9 bases from J; bases unmatched to any gene: 14. CDR1 and CDR2 from the germline V gene are LNHDA and SQIVND (reference sequence). In this sample, this clonotype turned up many times. Its antigen is undetermined. Overall study findings and caveats: The response measured ex vivo was dominated by TCR beta clonotypes (HLA-C-restricted and CMV-specific).

The V and J genes are TRBV19 and TRBJ1-5; the match to TRBD1 covers 8 bases. This receptor was obtained from a human donor in good health (CMV status not recorded). Some clones in this sample may be carry-over from other donors' samples. The material sequenced was PBMCs. The CDR3: CASKEQGVSNWPQHF. CDR3 bases: TGTGCCAGTAAAGAACAGGGGGTGTCGAATTGGCCCCAGCATTTT.